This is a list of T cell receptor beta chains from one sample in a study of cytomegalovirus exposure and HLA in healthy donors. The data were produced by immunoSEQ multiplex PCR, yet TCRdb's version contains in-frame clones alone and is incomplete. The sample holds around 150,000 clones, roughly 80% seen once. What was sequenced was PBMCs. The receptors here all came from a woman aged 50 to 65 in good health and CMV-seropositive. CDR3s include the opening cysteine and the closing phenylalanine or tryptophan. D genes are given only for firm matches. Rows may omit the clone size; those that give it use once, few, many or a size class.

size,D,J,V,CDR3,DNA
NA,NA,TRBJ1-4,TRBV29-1,CSAGGGPGEKLFF,TGCAGCGCCGGGGGGGGGCCGGGTGAAAAACTGTTTTTT
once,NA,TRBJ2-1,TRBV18,CASSPWAASYNEQFF,TGTGCCAGCTCACCCTGGGCAGCCTCCTACAATGAGCAGTTCTTC
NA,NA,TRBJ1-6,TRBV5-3,CARIKTPNRSYNSPLHF,TGTGCCAGAATAAAGACTCCGAATCGCTCCTATAATTCACCCCTCCACTTT
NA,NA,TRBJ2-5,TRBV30,CAWSRGGEETQYF,TGTGCCTGGAGCCGAGGGGGGGAAGAGACCCAGTACTTC
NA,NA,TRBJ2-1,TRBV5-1,CASSLERGNEQFF,TGCGCCAGCAGCTTGGAACGGGGCAATGAGCAGTTCTTC
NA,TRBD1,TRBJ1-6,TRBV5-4,CASSLEGTGISPLHF,TGTGCCAGCAGCTTGGAGGGGACAGGGATTTCACCCCTCCACTTT
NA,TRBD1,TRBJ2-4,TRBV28,CASSLPGDRGGIQYF,TGTGCCAGCAGTTTACCTGGGGACAGGGGGGGCATTCAGTACTTC
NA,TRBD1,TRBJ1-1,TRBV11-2,CASGTGTGLGTEAFF,TGTGCCAGCGGCACCGGGACAGGGCTTGGCACTGAAGCTTTCTTT
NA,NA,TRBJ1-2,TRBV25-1,CASSLRAGGYGYTF,TGTGCCAGCAGTTTGAGGGCAGGAGGCTATGGCTACACCTTC
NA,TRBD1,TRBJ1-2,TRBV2,CASRVDRVNGYTF,TGTGCCAGCAGGGTGGACAGGGTCAATGGCTACACCTTC
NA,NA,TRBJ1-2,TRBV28,CASREEGFNYGYTF,TGTGCCAGCAGAGAGGAGGGATTTAACTATGGCTACACCTTC
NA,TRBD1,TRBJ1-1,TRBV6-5,CASSRRDRDPEAFF,TGTGCCAGCAGCCGACGAGACAGGGATCCTGAAGCTTTCTTT
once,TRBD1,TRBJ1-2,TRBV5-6,CASRIRDRGFLPYGYTF,TGTGCCAGCAGGATCCGGGACAGGGGGTTTCTCCCATATGGCTACACCTTC
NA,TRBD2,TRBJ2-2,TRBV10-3,CAISEPYGTSGSGLKPGELFF,TGTGCCATCAGTGAACCCTACGGGACTAGCGGGAGTGGGTTGAAGCCCGGGGAGCTGTTTTTT
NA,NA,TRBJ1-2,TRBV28,CASSSGQTYGYTF,TGTGCCAGCAGTTCAGGACAGACCTATGGCTACACCTTC
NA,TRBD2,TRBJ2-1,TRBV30,CAWTQREAGEQFF,TGTGCCTGGACTCAGCGGGAGGCGGGTGAGCAGTTCTTC
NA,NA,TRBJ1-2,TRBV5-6,CASSLAQGPPYGYTF,TGTGCCAGCAGCTTGGCGCAGGGGCCCCCCTATGGCTACACCTTC
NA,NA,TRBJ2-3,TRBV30,CAWNWVGVTDTQYF,TGTGCCTGGAACTGGGTCGGGGTCACAGATACGCAGTATTTT
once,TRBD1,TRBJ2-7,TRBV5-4,CASSRDRASEQYF,TGTGCCAGCAGCCGGGACAGGGCATCCGAGCAGTACTTC
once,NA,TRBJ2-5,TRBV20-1,CSAVLQETQYF,TGCAGTGCTGTCCTCCAGGAGACCCAGTACTTC
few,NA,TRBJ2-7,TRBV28,CASSSSRAGLYEQYF,TGTGCCAGCAGCTCCTCGCGGGCGGGGCTCTACGAGCAGTACTTC
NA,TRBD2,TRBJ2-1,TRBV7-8,CASRRLANNEQFF,TGTGCCAGCAGACGACTAGCGAACAATGAGCAGTTCTTC
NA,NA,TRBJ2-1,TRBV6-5,CASSLPGEQFF,TGTGCCAGCAGTCTTCCAGGGGAGCAGTTCTTC
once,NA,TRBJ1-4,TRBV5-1,CASSFSQFNEKLFF,TGCGCCAGCAGCTTCTCCCAGTTTAATGAAAAACTGTTTTTT
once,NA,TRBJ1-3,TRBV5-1,CASSSDGSSGNTIYF,TGCGCCAGCAGCTCGGACGGGAGCTCTGGAAACACCATATATTTT
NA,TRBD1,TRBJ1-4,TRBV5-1,CASSIQGTANYEKLFF,TGCGCCAGCAGCATACAAGGGACAGCGAATTATGAAAAACTGTTTTTT
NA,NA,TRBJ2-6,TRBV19,CASSRVSSGANGLTF,TGTGCCAGTAGTAGAGTAAGCTCTGGGGCCAACGGCCTGACTTTC
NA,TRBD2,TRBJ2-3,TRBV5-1,CASSLGLAGGTQYF,TGCGCCAGCAGCTTGGGACTAGCGGGAGGTACGCAGTATTTT
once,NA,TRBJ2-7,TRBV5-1,CASSQGNAYEQYF,TGCGCCAGCAGTCAGGGCAACGCCTACGAGCAGTACTTC
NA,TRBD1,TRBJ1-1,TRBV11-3,CASSLTKGTGRTEAFF,TGTGCCAGCAGCTTAACTAAGGGGACAGGGCGGACTGAAGCTTTCTTT
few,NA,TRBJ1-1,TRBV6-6,CASSYSLGAEAFF,TGTGCCAGCAGTTACTCATTAGGAGCTGAAGCTTTCTTT
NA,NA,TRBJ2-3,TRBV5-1,CASSLRPGMDTQYF,TGCGCCAGCAGCTTGAGGCCCGGGATGGATACGCAGTATTTT
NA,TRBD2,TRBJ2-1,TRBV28,CATLIAGGPGVQFF,TGTGCCACCCTAATAGCGGGAGGGCCAGGGGTGCAGTTCTTC
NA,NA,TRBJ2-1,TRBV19,CASGGRGSNEQFF,TGTGCCAGTGGTGGGAGAGGGTCTAATGAGCAGTTCTTC
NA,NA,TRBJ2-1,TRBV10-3,CAISDWREEGNEQFF,TGTGCCATCAGTGATTGGAGGGAGGAGGGCAATGAGCAGTTCTTC
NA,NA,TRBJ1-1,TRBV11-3,CASSATANTEAFF,TGTGCCAGCAGCGCGACAGCCAACACTGAAGCTTTCTTT
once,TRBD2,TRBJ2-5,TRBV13,CASSYRLAGIQETQYF,TGTGCCAGCAGTTACCGACTAGCGGGGATTCAAGAGACCCAGTACTTC
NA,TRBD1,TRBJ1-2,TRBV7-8,CASSFTGGASYGYTF,TGTGCCAGCAGCTTCACAGGGGGCGCGAGCTATGGCTACACCTTC
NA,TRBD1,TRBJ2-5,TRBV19,CASKGLDRGTETQYF,TGTGCCAGTAAGGGTTTAGACAGGGGGACAGAGACCCAGTACTTC
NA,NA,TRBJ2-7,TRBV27,CASSLYLGDLYEQYF,TGTGCCAGCAGTTTGTACCTCGGAGATCTCTACGAGCAGTACTTC
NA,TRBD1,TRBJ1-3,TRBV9,CASSEQQGISSGNTIYF,TGTGCCAGCAGCGAGCAACAGGGGATCAGCTCTGGAAACACCATATATTTT
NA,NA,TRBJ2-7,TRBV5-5,CASSPMAGILRYF,TGTGCCAGCAGCCCGATGGCAGGAATCCTCAGGTACTTC
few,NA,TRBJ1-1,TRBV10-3,CAISEHPNMNTEAFF,TGTGCCATCAGTGAGCACCCGAACATGAACACTGAAGCTTTCTTT
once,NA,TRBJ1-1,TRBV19,CASSRGENTEAFF,TGTGCCAGTAGTAGGGGGGAGAACACTGAAGCTTTCTTT
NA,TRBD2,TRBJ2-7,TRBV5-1,CASSATSGSLYEQYF,TGCGCCAGCAGCGCGACTAGCGGGAGTCTTTACGAGCAGTACTTC
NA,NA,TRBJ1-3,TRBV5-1,CASSLVPFSSGNTIYF,TGCGCCAGCAGCTTGGTTCCGTTTAGCTCTGGAAACACCATATATTTT
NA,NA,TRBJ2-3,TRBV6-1,CASSEAWQDTQYF,TGTGCCAGCAGTGAAGCGTGGCAAGATACGCAGTATTTT
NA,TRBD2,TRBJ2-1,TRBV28,CVSGRVEQFF,TGTGTTAGCGGGAGGGTTGAGCAGTTCTTC
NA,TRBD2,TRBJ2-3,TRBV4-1,CASSRTSGAPPDTQYF,TGCGCCAGCAGCCGTACTAGCGGAGCCCCTCCAGATACGCAGTATTTT
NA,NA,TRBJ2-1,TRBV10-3,CAILGVGSGGNEQFF,TGTGCCATCCTTGGCGTAGGCTCCGGCGGGAATGAGCAGTTCTTC
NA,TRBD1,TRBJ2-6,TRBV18,CASSRTTGTGANVLTF,TGTGCCAGCTCACGAACGACAGGGACTGGGGCCAACGTCCTGACTTTC
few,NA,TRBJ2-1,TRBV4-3,CASTFSVGPGYNEQFF,TGCGCCAGCACCTTCAGTGTGGGGCCCGGTTACAATGAGCAGTTCTTC
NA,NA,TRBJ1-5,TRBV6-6,CASSFPDSAGNQPQHF,TGTGCCAGCAGTTTCCCGGACTCGGCGGGCAATCAGCCCCAGCATTTT
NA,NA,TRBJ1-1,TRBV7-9,CASSLLTGREAFF,TGTGCCAGCAGCCTCCTGACAGGTCGAGAAGCTTTCTTT
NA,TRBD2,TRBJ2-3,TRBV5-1,CASSFSGGLTDTQYF,TGCGCCAGCAGCTTTAGCGGGGGACTCACAGATACGCAGTATTTT
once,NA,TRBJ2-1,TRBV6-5,CASSYSGPVLGAGEFF,TGTGCCAGCAGTTACTCGGGCCCGGTCTTGGGGGCTGGGGAGTTCTTC
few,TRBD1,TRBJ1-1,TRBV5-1,CASSLRQGMNTEAFF,TGCGCCAGCAGCTTGCGACAGGGGATGAACACTGAAGCTTTCTTT
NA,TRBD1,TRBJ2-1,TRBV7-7,CASSLGDRGLGNEQFF,TGTGCTAGCAGCTTAGGGGACAGGGGATTAGGCAATGAGCAGTTCTTC
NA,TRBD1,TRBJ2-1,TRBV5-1,CASSLGPRGPGEQFF,TGCGCCAGCAGCTTGGGGCCGAGGGGGCCTGGTGAGCAGTTCTTC